This T cell receptor (beta chain) originates from a study of T cell repertoires in cytomegalovirus infection. TCRdb ran MiXCR on the reads and lists one entry per CDR3 protein. The table shows about half a million distinct CDR3 sequences, with about 33% occurring only once. With 0 bases clipped from V and 9 bases from J, the junction kept 3 bases outside the gene matches. Germline V CDR1 and CDR2: SGHTA, FQGNSA. The CDR3 is made up of 15 amino acids. A remark on this clonotype: Its target is not known.

This receptor was taken from a human donor in good health (CMV status not recorded). Some clones in this sample may be carry-over from other donors' samples. This rearrangement joins TRBV7-2 to TRBJ2-1; 12 bases are shared with TRBD2. The sequenced sample was cultured PBMCs, obtained from culture after CMV antigen stimulation. The DNA of the CDR3 is TGTGCCAGCAGCTTAGCGGCACTAGCGGGAGGTGAGCAGTTCTTC. It specifies CASSLAALAGGEQFF.